The rows below give T cell receptor beta chains drawn from one sample of a study of siplizumab effects on memory and regulatory T cells. Only in-frame clones appear in the TCRdb table, and some are missing; sequencing was by immunoSEQ multiplex PCR. The sample has about 55,000 clones, less than 98% seen once. Sequenced: naive CD4+ T cells sorted from blood. These receptors were obtained from a human donor in good health. The CDR3 runs from the conserved cysteine through the conserved F or W. The order of the fields is V gene, J gene, CDR3 length, clone size, D gene, CDR3 DNA, CDR3 protein. A D gene is named only where the DNA matches it firmly. Size tells how often a clone was seen (once, few, many) or the class of an expanded clone, and some rows leave it out.

V: TRBV21-1; J: TRBJ1-1; length: 15; size: NA; D: NA; DNA: TGTGCCAGCAGCAAAACCACGGACATGAACACTGAAGCTTTCTTT; CDR3: CASSKTTDMNTEAFF
V: TRBV5-3; J: TRBJ2-7; length: 10; size: NA; D: NA; DNA: TGTGCAGCGGCGGTCTTGGAGCAGTACTTC; CDR3: CAAAVLEQYF
V: TRBV6-5; J: TRBJ1-6; length: 15; size: NA; D: NA; DNA: TGTGCCAGCAGCCCCCCAAGAGGGCGGAATTCACCCCTCCACTTT; CDR3: CASSPPRGRNSPLHF
V: TRBV5-1; J: TRBJ2-6; length: 17; size: NA; D: NA; DNA: TGCGCCAGCAGCTTGTTGGCCGTTCCCTCTGGGGCCAACGTCCTGACTTTC; CDR3: CASSLLAVPSGANVLTF
V: TRBV5-1; J: TRBJ2-5; length: 11; size: once; D: NA; DNA: TGCGCCAGCAGAGGTGAAGAGACCCAGTACTTC; CDR3: CASRGEETQYF
V: TRBV6-1; J: TRBJ1-5; length: 12; size: NA; D: NA; DNA: TGTGCCAGCAGCCAAGGCAATCAGCCCCAGCATTTT; CDR3: CASSQGNQPQHF
V: TRBV23-1; J: TRBJ2-3; length: 15; size: NA; D: NA; DNA: TGCGCCAGCAGTCCGTGCGGGACCTCCACAGATACGCAGTATTTT; CDR3: CASSPCGTSTDTQYF
V: TRBV10-3; J: TRBJ1-1; length: 13; size: NA; D: TRBD1; DNA: TGTGCCATCAGTGGGGGACAGCACACTGAAGCTTTCTTT; CDR3: CAISGGQHTEAFF
V: TRBV7-6; J: TRBJ2-7; length: 14; size: NA; D: TRBD2; DNA: TGTGCCAGCAGCCGAGCGGGAGTCGGGTACGAGCAGTACTTC; CDR3: CASSRAGVGYEQYF
V: TRBV25-1; J: TRBJ2-3; length: 13; size: NA; D: NA; DNA: TGTGCCAGCAGTGAGGGGGCGCGGAATACGCAGTATTTT; CDR3: CASSEGARNTQYF
V: TRBV6-5; J: TRBJ1-2; length: 12; size: once; D: TRBD1; DNA: TGTGCCAGCAGTAGGACAGGGGATGGCTACACCTTC; CDR3: CASSRTGDGYTF
V: TRBV6-1; J: TRBJ2-7; length: 14; size: NA; D: NA; DNA: TGTGCCAGCAGTGGAGGGGGAACAGGGTACGAGCAGTACTTC; CDR3: CASSGGGTGYEQYF
V: TRBV19; J: TRBJ2-1; length: 16; size: NA; D: NA; DNA: TGTGCCAGTAGTATACAGGGGCACTTTTCTTACAATGAGCAGTTCTTC; CDR3: CASSIQGHFSYNEQFF
V: TRBV19; J: TRBJ1-1; length: 13; size: NA; D: NA; DNA: TGTGCCAGTAGTATATCCAGTGACACTGAAGCTTTCTTT; CDR3: CASSISSDTEAFF
V: TRBV7-7; J: TRBJ2-1; length: 13; size: NA; D: NA; DNA: TGTGCTAGCAGCCCGGGAAACTACAATGAGCAGTTCTTC; CDR3: CASSPGNYNEQFF
V: TRBV7-9; J: TRBJ2-7; length: 14; size: NA; D: NA; DNA: TGTGCCAGCAGCTTAGGAGGCGGATCCTACGAGCAGTACTTC; CDR3: CASSLGGGSYEQYF
V: TRBV12-2; J: TRBJ2-1; length: 15; size: NA; D: NA; DNA: TGTGCAAGTCGCCAACAACTAGCGGGAGTCAATGAGCAGTTCTTC; CDR3: CASRQQLAGVNEQFF
V: TRBV7-3; J: TRBJ2-3; length: 16; size: NA; D: NA; DNA: TGTGCCAGCAGCTTAACGTTCAGAGAGAAAACAGATACGCAGTATTTT; CDR3: CASSLTFREKTDTQYF
V: TRBV2; J: TRBJ1-5; length: 16; size: NA; D: NA; DNA: TGTGCCAGCATCGGGATAGAAGGACAGTACAATCAGCCCCAGCATTTT; CDR3: CASIGIEGQYNQPQHF
V: TRBV4-1; J: TRBJ1-2; length: 13; size: NA; D: NA; DNA: TGCGCCAGCAGCCAGGGGCCTCCTATAGGCTACACCTTC; CDR3: CASSQGPPIGYTF
V: TRBV29-1; J: TRBJ2-7; length: 14; size: once; D: TRBD2; DNA: TGCAGCGCCTCGATTAGCGGGGGTTCCTACGAGCAGTACTTC; CDR3: CSASISGGSYEQYF
V: TRBV18; J: TRBJ1-2; length: 13; size: NA; D: NA; DNA: TGTGCCAGCTCACCGGCCGCTAACTATGGCTACACCTTC; CDR3: CASSPAANYGYTF
V: TRBV6-6; J: TRBJ1-3; length: 15; size: NA; D: NA; DNA: TGTGCCAGCAGTCTCCAGGCGAACTCTGGAAACACCATATATTTT; CDR3: CASSLQANSGNTIYF
V: TRBV5-1; J: TRBJ1-5; length: 16; size: once; D: TRBD1; DNA: TGCGCCAGCAGCATTGGGACAGGGGGAAGCAATCAGCCCCAGCATTTT; CDR3: CASSIGTGGSNQPQHF
V: TRBV6-5; J: TRBJ2-6; length: 15; size: once; D: NA; DNA: TGTGCCAGCCGCTGGCAGGACTCTGGGGCCAACGTCCTGACTTTC; CDR3: CASRWQDSGANVLTF
V: TRBV15; J: TRBJ2-3; length: 16; size: NA; D: TRBD2; DNA: TGTGCCACCAGCAGAGAGCTAGCGGAACCCACAGATACGCAGTATTTT; CDR3: CATSRELAEPTDTQYF
V: TRBV27; J: TRBJ1-1; length: 15; size: NA; D: TRBD1; DNA: TGTGCCAGCAGCTTTGGGGGACAGGGTGGGACTGAAGCTTTCTTT; CDR3: CASSFGGQGGTEAFF
V: TRBV11-2; J: TRBJ2-3; length: 15; size: once; D: NA; DNA: TGTGCCAGCAGCTTAGACGGGACACCGACCGGTACGCAGTATTTT; CDR3: CASSLDGTPTGTQYF
V: TRBV30; J: TRBJ2-3; length: 16; size: NA; D: TRBD2; DNA: TGTGCCTGGGGGGAGGGGACTAGCCTCAGCACAGATACGCAGTATTTT; CDR3: CAWGEGTSLSTDTQYF
V: TRBV12-5; J: TRBJ2-7; length: 15; size: NA; D: NA; DNA: TGTGCTAGTGGTTTCCTGGGTGTGGGGCCCTACGAGCAGTACTTC; CDR3: CASGFLGVGPYEQYF
V: TRBV4-2; J: TRBJ2-7; length: 17; size: NA; D: NA; DNA: TGTGCCAGCAGCCAAGATCAGCTGGGGAACGCGGGGTACGAGCAGTACTTC; CDR3: CASSQDQLGNAGYEQYF
V: TRBV6-5; J: TRBJ2-4; length: 14; size: NA; D: NA; DNA: TGTGCCAGCAGTTCAGGGGAGGGCAAAAACATTCAGTACTTC; CDR3: CASSSGEGKNIQYF
V: TRBV7-2; J: TRBJ2-1; length: 14; size: NA; D: TRBD2; DNA: TGTGCCAGCAGCTTAGCTAGCGGGTACAATGAGCAGTTCTTC; CDR3: CASSLASGYNEQFF
V: TRBV11-3; J: TRBJ2-7; length: 15; size: NA; D: TRBD1; DNA: TGTGCCAGCAGCTCTAGGACAGGGGTCTCCTACGAGCAGTACTTC; CDR3: CASSSRTGVSYEQYF
V: TRBV25-1; J: TRBJ1-2; length: 11; size: NA; D: NA; DNA: TGTGCCAGCGGGGGTGGCTATGGCTACACCTTC; CDR3: CASGGGYGYTF
V: TRBV9; J: TRBJ2-3; length: 15; size: NA; D: NA; DNA: TGTGCCAGCAGCGAAGACATAACCAGCACAGATACGCAGTATTTT; CDR3: CASSEDITSTDTQYF
V: TRBV27; J: TRBJ1-5; length: 16; size: NA; D: NA; DNA: TGTGCCAGCAGTCCCGGATCTAGGCAGATTAATCAGCCCCAGCATTTT; CDR3: CASSPGSRQINQPQHF
V: TRBV7-2; J: TRBJ1-1; length: 14; size: NA; D: NA; DNA: TGTGCCAGCAGCTTATTGGGGGACAACACTGAAGCTTTCTTT; CDR3: CASSLLGDNTEAFF
V: TRBV10-3; J: TRBJ2-7; length: 13; size: NA; D: NA; DNA: TGTGCCATTTGCCGGGGCCGAGGCGACGAGCAGTACTTC; CDR3: CAICRGRGDEQYF
V: TRBV10-3; J: TRBJ2-3; length: 14; size: NA; D: TRBD2; DNA: TGTGCCACACTAGCGGGAGCAAGCACAGATACGCAGTATTTT; CDR3: CATLAGASTDTQYF
V: TRBV27; J: TRBJ2-2; length: 15; size: NA; D: TRBD2; DNA: TGTGCCAGCAGTTCCCCGGGAGGCGGGACCGGGGAGCTGTTTTTT; CDR3: CASSSPGGGTGELFF
V: TRBV4-1; J: TRBJ1-4; length: 11; size: NA; D: NA; DNA: TGCGCCAGCAGCGGCCACGGAAAACTGTTTTTT; CDR3: CASSGHGKLFF
V: TRBV7-9; J: TRBJ2-2; length: 14; size: NA; D: NA; DNA: TGTGCCAGCAGCTTAGCCACCGGGAGACGGGAGCTGTTTTTT; CDR3: CASSLATGRRELFF
V: TRBV7-9; J: TRBJ2-1; length: 13; size: NA; D: NA; DNA: TGTGCCAGCAGCTTTGGCGGCAACAATGAGCAGTTCTTC; CDR3: CASSFGGNNEQFF
V: TRBV30; J: TRBJ2-1; length: 14; size: NA; D: NA; DNA: TGTGCCTGGAGTGTGGAGGTCCTTCTTCTTGAGCAGTTCTTC; CDR3: CAWSVEVLLLEQFF
V: TRBV5-5; J: TRBJ2-2; length: 17; size: NA; D: NA; DNA: TGTGCCAGCAGCTTGGATACGGAGGGCCGGTGGGCCGGGGAGCTGTTTTTT; CDR3: CASSLDTEGRWAGELFF
V: TRBV19; J: TRBJ1-5; length: 12; size: NA; D: NA; DNA: TGTGCCACCATGGAGGGTGGTCAGCCCCAGCATTTT; CDR3: CATMEGGQPQHF
V: TRBV25-1; J: TRBJ2-7; length: 15; size: once; D: TRBD1; DNA: TGTGCCAGCGGGAAGCCGGGACAGCCGTTTTCCGAGCAGTACTTC; CDR3: CASGKPGQPFSEQYF
V: TRBV10-3; J: TRBJ2-1; length: 11; size: NA; D: TRBD2; DNA: TGTGCCACCGGGGGGGATTTTGAGCAGTTCTTC; CDR3: CATGGDFEQFF